These 30 T cell receptor beta chains originate from one sample sequenced in a study of CD8 T cells in ankylosing spondylitis. Regarding the study as a whole: What seemed typical of ankylosing spondylitis blood was a TCR beta motif built from several highly homologous variants.

Using its own MiXCR run on the 5' RACE reads, TCRdb lists one record per CDR3 protein. The table shows 800,000 to 900,000 distinct CDR3 sequences, with roughly 12% occurring only once. Antigen specificity for these receptors is unknown. The material sequenced was blood, either unsorted or a sorted T cell fraction (not recorded which). Every receptor here comes from a male donor with ankylosing spondylitis.

In the case of this clonotype: A much larger clone lies a single base off, so this may be a read error. The V call is TRBV20-1, the J call TRBJ1-1; D is uncertain. The CDR3 has 11 amino acids. CDR1 and CDR2 from the germline V gene are DFQATT and SNEGSKA (reference sequence). As DNA, the CDR3 is TGCAGTGCTATAAAGAACACTAAAGCTTTCTTT. Its protein product is CSAIKNTKAFF.

The chain's CDR3 is CATSRASGYTDTQYF. In DNA, the CDR3 is TGTGCCACCAGCAGAGCTAGCGGGTACACAGATACGCAGTATTTT. This chain joins TRBV15 and TRBJ2-3; TRBD2 agrees at 8 bases. Germline trimming cut 1 base from V and 2 bases from J; bases unmatched to any gene: 2. The CDR3 covers 15 residues. Germline V gene data show CDR1 as LNHNV and CDR2 as YYDKDF (reference sequence).

The V and J genes are TRBV20-1 and TRBJ1-2, with 11 nucleotides matching TRBD1. V was pared by 4 bases and J by 6 bases, with 10 bases of the junction left unmatched. Per germline, CDR1 DFQATT and CDR2 SNEGSKA (reference sequence). The CDR3 runs 15 residues. For the CDR3, the DNA is TGCAGTGCTACTTGGACAGGGGGCCGCCCGGATGGCTACACCTTC. Translation: CSATWTGGRPDGYTF.

This chain connects TRBV11-1 to TRBJ1-3, with 7 bases aligning to TRBD1. The CDR3 is 20 residues long. V dropped 4 bases and J dropped 0; count of bases not matched to a gene: 18. Germline CDR1 reads SGHAT; CDR2 reads FQDESV (reference sequence). The CDR3 loop reads CASSSDSAWTGADSGNTIYF. In DNA form, the CDR3 reads TGTGCCAGCAGCTCGGACAGCGCCTGGACAGGCGCGGACTCTGGAAACACCATATATTTT.

V is TRBV4-1 and J is TRBJ2-7; 10 nucleotides line up with TRBD2. Germline V CDR1 and CDR2: MGHRA, YSYEKL. The trim removed 3 bases at V and 0 bases at J, leaving 5 bases unmatched. This CDR3 has 16 amino acids. The CDR3 DNA reads TGCGCCAGCAGCCAGGTTAGCGGGAGGCCCTCCTACGAGCAGTACTTC. Protein: CASSQVSGRPSYEQYF.

This clonotype has ten or more counts. The V and J genes are TRBV5-6 and TRBJ2-1, with D perhaps TRBD1 or TRBD2 (6 bases each). V lost 1 base to trimming and J lost 7 bases, with 12 bases between them. The length of the CDR3 is 14 residues. Germline-derived CDR1 and CDR2 are SGHDT and YYEEEE. CDR3 sequence (DNA): TGTGCCAGCAGCTTGAAAACAGGGAGGAATGAGCAGTTCTTC. Protein: CASSLKTGRNEQFF.

In this sample, this clonotype turned up a few times. The chain employs TRBV24-1 and TRBJ2-3, with a tentative D call TRBD1 (5 bases). V was shortened by 5 bases and J by 5 bases, with 10 bases between the two germline ends. Germline CDR1 reads KGHDR; CDR2 reads SFDVKD. The CDR3 is 13 amino acids. The CDR3 DNA reads TGTGCCACCAGTGGGGGCAGGGTAGATACGCAGTATTTT. It translates to CATSGGRVDTQYF.

The chain couples TRBV6-5 to TRBJ1-2, with D possibly being TRBD1 (6 bases). The CDR3 has 16 residues. V was cut by 2 bases and J by 2 bases, with 15 bases left in between. Germline CDR1 MNHEY, CDR2 SVGAGI. The CDR3 coding sequence is TGTGCCAGCAGTTACAGGCTAAAGCAGGGGAACTATGGCTACACCTTC. This translates into CASSYRLKQGNYGYTF.

This clonotype was detected only a few times. The chain employs TRBV24-1 and TRBJ2-1; the D is unclear. V lost 3 bases to trimming and J lost 8 bases, with 7 bases between them. Germline values: CDR1 KGHDR, CDR2 SFDVKD. The CDR3 spans 12 residues. The CDR3, as DNA: TGTGCCACCAGTGATCGCCGGGATGAGCAGTTCTTC. It encodes CATSDRRDEQFF.

This clonotype was counted ten times or more. The chain carries TRBV7-2 and TRBJ1-1, with D possibly matching TRBD1 (5 bases). The V gene's germline CDR1 is SGHTA and CDR2 FQGNSA. This CDR3 region has 14 residues. Deletions cut 3 bases from V and 4 bases from J, with 12 bases between. CDR3 coding DNA: TGTGCCAGCAGCTTGGGGGGATCGATCACTGAAGCTTTCTTT. Amino acids: CASSLGGSITEAFF. Based on the CDR3 plus reference TRBV7-2 and TRBJ1-1, the full variable domain is GAGVSQSPSNKVTEKGKDVELRCDPISGHTALYWYRQSLGQGLEFLIYFQGNSAPDKSGLPSDRFSAERTGGSVSTLTIQRTQQEDSAVYLCASSLGGSITEAFFGQGTRLTVV.

A few counts support this clonotype. The J gene is TRBJ2-3, the V gene TRBV20-1, with D perhaps assigned TRBD1 or TRBD2 (6 bases each). Germline CDR1 reads DFQATT; CDR2 reads SNEGSKA (reference sequence). V lost 5 bases, J lost 3 bases, and 18 bases lay in between. CDR3 length: 15 amino acids. The CDR3 DNA sequence: TGCAGTGCTGGGGGATTGGGGGGCAGGACAGATACGCAGTATTTT. It encodes CSAGGLGGRTDTQYF.

Many counts were recorded for this clonotype. The chain couples TRBV29-1 to TRBJ1-1; D not resolved. The CDR3 consists of 13 residues. Trimming shortened V by 3 bases and J by 0 bases, and 8 bases separated the two germline ends. Germline assignment: CDR1 SQVTM and CDR2 ANQGSEA. The CDR3 protein is CSVEIRLNTEAFF. The CDR3 nucleotides read TGCAGCGTTGAGATACGGTTGAACACTGAAGCTTTCTTT.

The chain employs TRBV20-1 and TRBJ2-3; 8 bases are shared with TRBD2. CDR3 length: 14 residues. Germline V gene lookup returns CDR1 DFQATT and CDR2 SNEGSKA (reference sequence). Trimming removed 5 bases from V and 4 bases from J; junction bases left unmatched: 8. The CDR3 region has the DNA TGCAGTGCTTCCACTAGCGGTCGAGCAGATACGCAGTATTTT. It is translated as CSASTSGRADTQYF.

There are many counts of this clonotype. The V gene is TRBV9, the J gene TRBJ1-2; 10 bases are shared with TRBD1. The V gene's germline CDR1 is SGDLS and CDR2 YYNGEE. The CDR3 consists of 16 residues. With 3 bases clipped from V and 4 bases from J, the junction kept 9 bases outside the gene matches. CDR3 nucleotide sequence: TGTGCCAGCAGCGACAGCGGGACAGGGGTGATCTATGGCTACACCTTC. Its protein product is CASSDSGTGVIYGYTF. Full variable domain (remainder filled in from reference TRBV9 and TRBJ1-2): DSGVTQTPKHLITATGQRVTLRCSPRSGDLSVYWYQQSLDQGLQFLIQYYNGEERAKGNILERFSAQQFPDLHSELNLSSLELGDSALYFCASSDSGTGVIYGYTFGSGTRLTVV.

This clonotype was seen only a few times. CDR3 loop: CSARFAGGNSPLHF. DNA for the CDR3: TGCAGTGCTAGATTCGCAGGGGGTAATTCACCCCTCCACTTT. This chain connects TRBV20-1 to TRBJ1-6; TRBD1 matches 7 bases. The V and J ends lost 2 bases and 6 bases, in that order; junction bases with no gene match: 4. This CDR3 spans 14 amino acids. CDR1 is DFQATT and CDR2 is SNEGSKA in the germline V gene (reference sequence).

V gene TRBV7-2 combines with J gene TRBJ2-3, with a possible D match to TRBD1 (5 bases). CDR3 length: 15 residues. Germline V gene sequence: CDR1 SGHTA, CDR2 FQGNSA. The V end lost 4 bases, the J end lost 1 base, and 12 bases lay between the germline ends. This chain's CDR3 is CASSSGFLGTDTQYF. The CDR3 bases are TGTGCCAGCAGCTCAGGGTTTCTGGGCACAGATACGCAGTATTTT. Using reference TRBV7-2 and TRBJ2-3 for the parts outside the CDR3, the full variable domain is GAGVSQSPSNKVTEKGKDVELRCDPISGHTALYWYRQSLGQGLEFLIYFQGNSAPDKSGLPSDRFSAERTGGSVSTLTIQRTQQEDSAVYLCASSSGFLGTDTQYFGPGTRLTVL.

The chain carries TRBV5-8 and TRBJ2-5; no definite D call. Deletions cut 0 bases from V and 2 bases from J, with 11 bases between. The CDR3 is 15 residues long. CDR1 and CDR2 from the germline V gene are SGHTS and YDEGEE. CDR3 coding DNA: TGTGCCAGCAGCTTGGCGGTTGGACGACAAGAGACCCAGTACTTC. As protein: CASSLAVGRQETQYF.

The chain has TRBV28 and TRBJ2-1, with 12 bases aligning to TRBD2. Germline-derived CDR1 and CDR2 are MDHEN and SYDVKM. V lost 2 bases to trimming and J lost 8 bases; unmatched junction nucleotides: 7. The length of the CDR3 is 16 residues. CDR3 sequence: CASSLGGLAGKDEQFF. Written as DNA, the CDR3 is TGTGCCAGCAGTTTAGGAGGACTAGCGGGGAAGGATGAGCAGTTCTTC.

This clonotype was counted many times. The chain joins TRBV24-1 to TRBJ2-3; D ambiguous. Trimming pared 3 bases from V and 2 bases from J, leaving 5 bases between. Germline V gene sequence: CDR1 KGHDR, CDR2 SFDVKD. The CDR3 consists of 13 residues. The CDR3 region has the DNA TGTGCCACCAGTGATCCCCCCACAGATACGCAGTATTTT. Its protein is CATSDPPTDTQYF.

The V call is TRBV4-2, the J call TRBJ2-7; weak D call: TRBD1 (5 bases). There are 15 residues in the CDR3. V was clipped by 0 bases and J by 2 bases, with 11 bases between them. Germline V gene lookup returns CDR1 LGHNA and CDR2 YNFKEQ. This chain's CDR3 is CASSQDLQGTYEQYF. CDR3 nucleotide sequence: TGTGCCAGCAGCCAAGATCTTCAGGGAACCTACGAGCAGTACTTC.

The V and J genes are TRBV27 and TRBJ1-1, with D possibly matching TRBD1 (6 bases). Germline V CDR1 and CDR2: MNHEY, SMNVEV (reference sequence). The CDR3 runs to 13 residues. V was pared by 6 bases and J by 3 bases, with 11 bases between. CDR3 amino acids: CASRHNRDTEAFF. The CDR3 DNA is TGTGCCAGCAGACATAACAGGGACACTGAAGCTTTCTTT.

This clonotype was counted a few times. This chain's CDR3 is CASSLQPAGTGTDTQYF. CDR3 DNA sequence: TGCGCCAGCAGCTTACAGCCAGCGGGGACTGGCACAGATACGCAGTATTTT. V and J are TRBV5-1 and TRBJ2-3, with TRBD2 identical over 7 bases. Germline V lookup: CDR1 SGHRS, CDR2 YFSETQ. J lost 1 base, V lost 2 bases, and 10 bases had no gene match. The CDR3 is 17 residues long.

This clonotype was observed a few times. The chain carries TRBV29-1 and TRBJ2-6; possibly TRBD2 for D (6 bases). This CDR3 has 18 amino acids. Trimming removed 3 bases at V and 2 bases at J, with 20 bases between. Per the germline V gene, CDR1 is SQVTM and CDR2 is ANQGSEA. The CDR3 DNA reads TGCAGCGTTGACCCTGGGCTAGCGAACCAGGCTGGGGCCAACGTCCTGACTTTC. Translation: CSVDPGLANQAGANVLTF.

This clonotype has just a few counts. The V gene is TRBV20-1, the J gene TRBJ2-4; TRBD2 matches 9 bases. The germline V gene has CDR1 DFQATT and CDR2 SNEGSKA (reference sequence). This CDR3 contains 14 residues. V shed 0 bases and J 8 bases; nucleotides not matched to a gene: 5. Here the CDR3 DNA reads TGCAGTGCTAGAGATTTGGGACTAGCCGACATTCAGTACTTC. Protein sequence: CSARDLGLADIQYF.

This clonotype has a count of ten or more. The chain combines TRBV6-5 with TRBJ2-3; D gene unclear. Germline-derived CDR1 and CDR2 are MNHEY and SVGAGI. The CDR3 contains 15 residues. V was shortened by 2 bases and J by 0 bases, with 9 bases between the two germline ends. CDR3 nucleotide sequence: TGTGCCAGCAGTTACGCCTATTCGAGCACAGATACGCAGTATTTT. Amino acid sequence: CASSYAYSSTDTQYF.

This clonotype was recorded many times. The chain links TRBV20-1 to TRBJ2-3; D perhaps matches TRBD2 (7 bases). Germline V gene data show CDR1 as DFQATT and CDR2 as SNEGSKA (reference sequence). The CDR3 runs 14 residues. V lost 2 bases to trimming and J lost 0 bases, with 9 bases between them. The CDR3 DNA sequence: TGCAGTGCTAGACGGGGGGCGAGCACAGATACGCAGTATTTT. Translated, it gives CSARRGASTDTQYF.

The chain combines TRBV11-2 with TRBJ2-7; TRBD2 might be the D (6 bases). Germline-derived CDR1 and CDR2 are SGHAT and FQNNGV. The V and J ends lost 6 bases and 2 bases respectively, with 29 bases between them. The CDR3 length is 19 residues. The chain's CDR3 is CASRRYRGTTGAHPYEQYF. CDR3 nucleotides: TGTGCCAGCAGGAGATACCGAGGGACGACGGGAGCCCATCCCTACGAGCAGTACTTC.

The table lists this clonotype with many counts. The CDR3 sequence is CASSQEGLNTEAFF. CDR3 nucleotide sequence: TGCGCCAGCAGCCAAGAGGGCCTGAACACTGAAGCTTTCTTT. The rearrangement joins TRBV4-3 to TRBJ1-1; D unresolved. The CDR3 is made up of 14 amino acids. Trimming cost V 0 bases and J 0 bases, with 5 bases left between them. Germline V gene data show CDR1 as LGHNA and CDR2 as YSLEER.

There are a few counts of this clonotype. The V and J genes are TRBV7-2 and TRBJ1-4; weak D call: TRBD1 (6 bases). The CDR3 has 15 residues. Trimming shortened V by 5 bases and J by 4 bases, and 14 bases separated the two germline ends. Germline-derived CDR1 and CDR2 are SGHTA and FQGNSA. CDR3: CASSLSTGYNEKLFF. The DNA of the CDR3 is TGTGCCAGCAGCCTTTCGACAGGATATAATGAAAAACTGTTTTTT.

This chain connects TRBV20-1 to TRBJ2-7, with D perhaps matching TRBD2 (6 bases). Germline V lookup: CDR1 DFQATT, CDR2 SNEGSKA (reference sequence). Trimming stripped 5 bases from V and 1 base from J, with 9 bases between. The CDR3 runs to 12 residues. In DNA, the CDR3 is TGCAGTGCTGGAGGACTATCCTACGAGCAGTACTTC. Protein product: CSAGGLSYEQYF.